This T cell receptor beta chain was found in a study of OX40 agonist ivuxolimab in advanced cancers. Study details: Every 2 weeks, patients got intravenous ivuxolimab at one of six dose levels (0.01-10 mg/kg).

The V gene's germline CDR1 is GTSNPN and CDR2 SVGIG (reference sequence). The CDR3 loop spans 11 amino acids. Trimming left V 3 bases short and J 14 bases short, with 16 bases between. Data came from immunoSEQ multiplex PCR; TCRdb stores just in-frame clones and leaves some out. The sample yields roughly 53,000 clones, nearly 90% seen once. In the case of this clone: Its antigen is not identified.

Study outcomes and limitations: Expansion of clones was among the lowest in partial responders at 0.1-3.0 mg/kg.

Sample: CD4+ or CD8+ T cells sorted from blood, taken in a trial of the OX40 agonist ivuxolimab. The chain is built from TRBV30 and TRBJ2-5, with a possible D match to TRBD2 (6 bases). This sequence was found in an adult with an advanced solid tumor such as melanoma, head and neck, liver or kidney cancer. The DNA for the CDR3 is TGTGCCTGGAGGGAGGGACTTATCGATTACTTC. This gives the protein CAWREGLIDYF.